This is a list of T cell receptor beta chains from one sample in a study of blood T cell repertoires in COVID-19. Measured with immunoSEQ multiplex PCR; TCRdb has only the in-frame clones, and not every one. Of over 200,000 clones in the sample, about 86% were seen once. Sequencing was performed on PBMCs or T cells enriched from blood (not recorded which). Receptors originate from a woman between 50 and 59 years old in a cohort exposed to, infected with or recovered from COVID-19 (not recorded which). Each CDR3 is given with its conserved first and last residue. A D gene is named only where the DNA matches it firmly. A clone size is listed for some rows: how often the clone was seen (once, few, many), or a class if it is expanded.

v_gene: TRBV6-5
abundance: -
d_gene: -
j_gene: TRBJ2-7
CDR3nt: TGTGCCAGCAGTCCCGGACTATACGAGCAGTACTTC
CDR3aa: CASSPGLYEQYF

v_gene: TRBV7-2
abundance: -
d_gene: -
j_gene: TRBJ2-1
CDR3nt: TGTGCCAGCACGGCTAGTCGGGGTAACAATGAGCAGTTCTTC
CDR3aa: CASTASRGNNEQFF

v_gene: TRBV5-1
abundance: few
d_gene: -
j_gene: TRBJ1-4
CDR3nt: TGCGCCAGCAGCGACTCGGGGGCTAATGAAAAACTGTTTTTT
CDR3aa: CASSDSGANEKLFF

v_gene: TRBV5-1
abundance: -
d_gene: TRBD1
j_gene: TRBJ2-5
CDR3nt: TGCGCCAGCGAACTTGGGACAGCCCAAGAGACCCAGTACTTC
CDR3aa: CASELGTAQETQYF

v_gene: TRBV30
abundance: once
d_gene: TRBD1
j_gene: TRBJ1-2
CDR3nt: TGTGCCTGGGGGGACAGGGGGAGTGGTGGCTACACCTTC
CDR3aa: CAWGDRGSGGYTF

v_gene: TRBV10-3
abundance: -
d_gene: -
j_gene: TRBJ1-1
CDR3nt: TGTGCCATCAGTGGGGCCGGCACTGAAGCTTTCTTT
CDR3aa: CAISGAGTEAFF

v_gene: TRBV7-3
abundance: few
d_gene: -
j_gene: TRBJ1-1
CDR3nt: TGTGCCAGCAGCGCAGGGTTGTACACTGAAGCTTTCTTT
CDR3aa: CASSAGLYTEAFF

v_gene: TRBV10-2
abundance: -
d_gene: -
j_gene: TRBJ2-2
CDR3nt: TGCGCCAGCCACCGGGCCCCCGAGGGCGGGGAGCTGTTTTTT
CDR3aa: CASHRAPEGGELFF

v_gene: TRBV5-4
abundance: -
d_gene: TRBD1
j_gene: TRBJ2-7
CDR3nt: TGTGCCAGCAGCTTGGGACAGGGGCGATACGAGCAGTACTTC
CDR3aa: CASSLGQGRYEQYF

v_gene: TRBV9
abundance: once
d_gene: -
j_gene: TRBJ1-6
CDR3nt: TGTGCCAGCAGCGTAAATCACCAGACTTTGGCCCTCCACTTT
CDR3aa: CASSVNHQTLALHF

v_gene: TRBV7-9
abundance: -
d_gene: -
j_gene: TRBJ1-6
CDR3nt: TGTGCCAGCAGCTTATTCGTCGGGGGGCAGGGTTCACCCCTCCACTTT
CDR3aa: CASSLFVGGQGSPLHF

v_gene: TRBV24-1
abundance: -
d_gene: -
j_gene: TRBJ1-1
CDR3nt: TGTGCCACCAGTGTCAAACAGCTGAACACTGAAGCTTTCTTT
CDR3aa: CATSVKQLNTEAFF

v_gene: TRBV2
abundance: -
d_gene: -
j_gene: TRBJ1-5
CDR3nt: TGTGCCAGCAGTCCCCTCGTTCGGGGGGAGCAGCCCCAGCATTTT
CDR3aa: CASSPLVRGEQPQHF

v_gene: TRBV5-1
abundance: -
d_gene: TRBD1
j_gene: TRBJ1-1
CDR3nt: TGCGCCAGCAGCTTGTCGGGACAGGGCGAAGCTTTCTTT
CDR3aa: CASSLSGQGEAFF

v_gene: TRBV4-3
abundance: -
d_gene: TRBD1
j_gene: TRBJ1-2
CDR3nt: TGCGCCAGCAGCCAAAGTGACAGGGTGGGCGGCTACACCTTC
CDR3aa: CASSQSDRVGGYTF

v_gene: TRBV19
abundance: many
d_gene: TRBD1
j_gene: TRBJ1-2
CDR3nt: TGTGCCAGTAGTATAGAAGACAGGGGAGGCTACACCTTC
CDR3aa: CASSIEDRGGYTF

v_gene: TRBV5-1
abundance: -
d_gene: -
j_gene: TRBJ2-3
CDR3nt: TGCGCCAGCAGCTTTACAGAGCCCTTGGCAGATACGCAGTATTTT
CDR3aa: CASSFTEPLADTQYF

v_gene: TRBV20-1
abundance: -
d_gene: -
j_gene: TRBJ1-4
CDR3nt: TGCAGTGCTAGTCCAGGGTCAAATGAAAAACTGTTTTTT
CDR3aa: CSASPGSNEKLFF

v_gene: TRBV3-1/TRBV3-2
abundance: -
d_gene: TRBD2
j_gene: TRBJ2-3
CDR3nt: TGTGCCAGCAGCAAGCGGGACTACACAGATACGCAGTATTTT
CDR3aa: CASSKRDYTDTQYF

v_gene: TRBV30
abundance: -
d_gene: -
j_gene: TRBJ2-7
CDR3nt: TGTGCCTGGAGCGGGCCCCGGACAGGGACTATCTACGAGCAGTACTTC
CDR3aa: CAWSGPRTGTIYEQYF

v_gene: TRBV5-5
abundance: -
d_gene: TRBD1
j_gene: TRBJ2-3
CDR3nt: TGTGCCAGCAGCTACCTACCCGGGACAGACCCTGAGTATTTT
CDR3aa: CASSYLPGTDPEYF

v_gene: TRBV12-5
abundance: -
d_gene: -
j_gene: TRBJ1-1
CDR3nt: TGTGCTAGTGGTCCCCAGCCGGCAGGCAACACTGAAGCTTTCTTT
CDR3aa: CASGPQPAGNTEAFF

v_gene: TRBV5-1
abundance: -
d_gene: -
j_gene: TRBJ1-4
CDR3nt: TGCGCCAGCAGCTTGGATTTGTACGCGGAGAGAGGGAGACTGTTTTTT
CDR3aa: CASSLDLYAERGRLFF

v_gene: TRBV20-1
abundance: few
d_gene: -
j_gene: TRBJ1-5
CDR3nt: TGCAGTGCTAGAGACAGGGCTTCAACGCATTTT
CDR3aa: CSARDRASTHF

v_gene: TRBV5-1
abundance: -
d_gene: -
j_gene: TRBJ1-4
CDR3nt: TGCGCCAGCAGCTTGGGGACAGCGGCAACTAATGAAAAACTGTTTTTT
CDR3aa: CASSLGTAATNEKLFF

v_gene: TRBV7-2
abundance: -
d_gene: TRBD2
j_gene: TRBJ2-2
CDR3nt: TGTGCCAGCAGCTTAGCGGCTAGCGGGGGGGCCGGGGAGCTGTTTTTT
CDR3aa: CASSLAASGGAGELFF

v_gene: TRBV12-5
abundance: -
d_gene: TRBD2
j_gene: TRBJ2-1
CDR3nt: TGTGCTAGTGGTTTGGGTAGTAATCTAGCGGGGGTATACAATGAGCAGTTCTTC
CDR3aa: CASGLGSNLAGVYNEQFF

v_gene: TRBV6-5
abundance: -
d_gene: -
j_gene: TRBJ2-3
CDR3nt: TGTGCCAGCAGTTCGCAGGCCGGAACCCCAGATACGCAGTATTTT
CDR3aa: CASSSQAGTPDTQYF

v_gene: TRBV7-6
abundance: -
d_gene: TRBD1
j_gene: TRBJ2-7
CDR3nt: TGTGCCAGCAGCCCCCAGGTCACCGGGACAGGGTTACCCTACGAGCAGTACTTC
CDR3aa: CASSPQVTGTGLPYEQYF